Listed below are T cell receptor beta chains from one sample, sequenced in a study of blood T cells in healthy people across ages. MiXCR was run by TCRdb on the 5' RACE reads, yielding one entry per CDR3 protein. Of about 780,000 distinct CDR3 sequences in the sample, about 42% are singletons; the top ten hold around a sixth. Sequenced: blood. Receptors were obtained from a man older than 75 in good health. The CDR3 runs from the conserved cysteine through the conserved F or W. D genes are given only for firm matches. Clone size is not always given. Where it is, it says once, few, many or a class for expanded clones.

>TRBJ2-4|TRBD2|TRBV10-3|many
TGTGCCATCAGTGAAGTAGCGGGAACCTCCGAAGCCAAAAACATTCAGTACTTC
CAISEVAGTSEAKNIQYF
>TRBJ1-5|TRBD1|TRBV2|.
TGTGCCAGCAGTGCGTTCTCCGGGACAGCAAACAATCAGCCCCAGCATTTT
CASSAFSGTANNQPQHF
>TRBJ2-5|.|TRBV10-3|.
TGTGCCATCAGTGGTAGTAGCGGTGAAGAGACCCAGTACTTC
CAISGSSGEETQYF
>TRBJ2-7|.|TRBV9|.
TGTGCCAGCAGCATTCGGGTAGGGGCGTACGAGCAGTACTTC
CASSIRVGAYEQYF
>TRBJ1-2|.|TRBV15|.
TGTGCCACCAGCAGAGATCCGGGGCGTCCTAACTATGGCTACACCTTC
CATSRDPGRPNYGYTF
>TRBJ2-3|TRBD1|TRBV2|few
TGTGCCAGCAGTGATGGGAACAGGGGGCGCACAGATACGCAGTATTTT
CASSDGNRGRTDTQYF
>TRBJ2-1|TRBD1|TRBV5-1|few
TGCGCCAGCAGCTTAAGGACAGGCCCGGCGAATGAGCAGTTCTTC
CASSLRTGPANEQFF
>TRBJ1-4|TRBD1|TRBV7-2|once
TGTGCCAGCAGAGAAAGCTCACAGGGGGGTAGGGAAAAACGGTTTTTT
CASRESSQGGREKRFF
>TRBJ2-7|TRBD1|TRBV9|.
TGTGCCAGCAGCCCGGGACAGCTTACCTACGAGCAGTACTTC
CASSPGQLTYEQYF
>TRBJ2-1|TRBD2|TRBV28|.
TGTGCCAGCAGTTTGTATCTAGCGGGAGGGTACAATGAGCAGTTCTTC
CASSLYLAGGYNEQFF
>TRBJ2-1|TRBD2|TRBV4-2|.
TGTGCCAGCAGCCACATACTAGCGGGAGTCCCCTCCTACAATGAGCAGTTCTTC
CASSHILAGVPSYNEQFF
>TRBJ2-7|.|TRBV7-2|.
TGTGCCAGCAGCTTAGATATCGGGAGCCCTTCCTACGAGCAGTACTTC
CASSLDIGSPSYEQYF
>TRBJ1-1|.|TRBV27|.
TGTGCCAGCACCTCAGCGGGGGCCGGGGACACTGAAGCTTTCTTT
CASTSAGAGDTEAFF
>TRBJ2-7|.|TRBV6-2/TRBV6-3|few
TGTGCCACCAAAAAACCAGGAGGAACCTACGAGCAGTACTTC
CATKKPGGTYEQYF
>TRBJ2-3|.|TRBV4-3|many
TGCGCCAGCAGCCAAGCGGTTACACTAGAGGCGCAGTATTTT
CASSQAVTLEAQYF
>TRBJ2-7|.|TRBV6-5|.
TGTGCCAGCAGACAGCTTTACGAGCAGTACTTC
CASRQLYEQYF
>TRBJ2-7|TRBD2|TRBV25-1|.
TGTGCCAGCAGTGAAGCGACTAGCGGTAACGAGCAGTACTTC
CASSEATSGNEQYF
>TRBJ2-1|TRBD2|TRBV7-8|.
TGTGCCAGCAGCATGACTAGCGGACAAAATTCCTACAATGAGCAGTTCTTC
CASSMTSGQNSYNEQFF
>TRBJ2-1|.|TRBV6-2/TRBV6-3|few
TGTGCCAGCAGTTACTCGTCAGTTTACGGGACACACAATGAGCAGTTCTTC
CASSYSSVYGTHNEQFF
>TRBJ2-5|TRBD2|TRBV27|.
TGTGCCAGCACCAATTCGGGGGGGCGGGAAGAGACCCAGTACTTC
CASTNSGGREETQYF
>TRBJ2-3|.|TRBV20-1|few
TGCAGTGCAAAAAAAACAGATACGCAGTATTTT
CSAKKTDTQYF
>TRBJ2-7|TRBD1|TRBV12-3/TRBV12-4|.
TGTGCCAGCAGTCTATGGGACAGCGCCGAGCGGTACTTC
CASSLWDSAERYF
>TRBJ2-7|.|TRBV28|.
TGTGCCAGCAGTTTACCCAGGGGTCTCGACGAGCAGTACTTC
CASSLPRGLDEQYF
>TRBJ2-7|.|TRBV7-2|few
TGTGCCAGCAGCACTAACAGGGGACTGCAGTACGAGCAGTACTTC
CASSTNRGLQYEQYF
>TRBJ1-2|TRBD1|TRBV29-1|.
TGCAGCGTTCGAGCAACAGGGGGGAATGGCTACACCTTC
CSVRATGGNGYTF
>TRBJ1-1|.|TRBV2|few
TGTGCCAGTAAGGAAGGCCGAACATTTGAAGCTTTCTTT
CASKEGRTFEAFF
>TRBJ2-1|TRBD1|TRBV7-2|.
TGTGCCAGCAGCAGGGACAGGGCGGATGAGCAGTTCTTC
CASSRDRADEQFF